What follows are 23 T cell receptor beta chains derived from one specimen sequenced in a study of cytomegalovirus exposure and HLA in healthy donors. PCR employed 60 Vbeta and 13 Jbeta primers. Measured with immunoSEQ multiplex PCR; TCRdb has only the in-frame clones, and not every one. The sample has roughly 200,000 clones, roughly 90% seen once; the top ten hold 0.31%. Source material: PBMCs. The receptors shown here come from a young woman in good health and CMV-seronegative.

This clone showed up just a few times. The gene calls are TRBV11-2 and TRBJ2-6; the match to TRBD1 covers 7 bases. Trimming cost V 1 base and J 4 bases; bases outside gene matches: 4. Germline V gene sequence: CDR1 SGHAT, CDR2 FQNNGV. The CDR3 length is 16 residues. CDR3 sequence: CASSLGQGLGANVLTF. The CDR3 nucleotides read TGTGCCAGCAGCTTAGGACAGGGTTTGGGGGCCAACGTCCTGACTTTC.

The gene calls are TRBV28 and TRBJ2-7; 10 positions match TRBD2. V shed 10 bases, J shed 0 bases, and the junction held 6 bases outside the gene matches. CDR1 is MDHEN and CDR2 is SYDVKM in the germline V gene. The CDR3 has 14 amino acids. The chain's CDR3 is CATHSGRSSYEQYF. The CDR3 coding sequence is TGTGCCACTCATAGCGGGAGGAGCTCCTACGAGCAGTACTTC.

The V and J genes are TRBV5-6 and TRBJ2-2; 9 nucleotides agree with TRBD1. The V gene end was trimmed by 4 bases and the J gene end by 6 bases; junction bases not matched to a gene: 7. CDR3 size: 15 residues. Germline V CDR1 and CDR2: SGHDT, YYEEEE. The CDR3 coding sequence is TGTGCCAGCAGCGCAAGGGACAGGGCTGCCGGGGAGCTGTTTTTT. Amino acids: CASSARDRAAGELFF.

The rearrangement joins TRBV7-8 to TRBJ2-1, with TRBD1 as a possible D gene (6 bases). V was shortened by 2 bases and J by 4 bases, with 12 bases between the two germline ends. Germline CDR1 SGHVS, CDR2 FQNEAQ. The length of the CDR3 is 15 residues. The CDR3 region is CASSLTQGSYNEQFF. The CDR3 bases are TGTGCCAGCAGCTTAACTCAGGGGTCGTACAATGAGCAGTTCTTC.

This clone has more than one count but fewer than ten. The rearrangement uses TRBV28 and TRBJ2-1; 11 nucleotides match TRBD1. CDR3 size: 14 residues. Germline CDR1 MDHEN, CDR2 SYDVKM. Trimming cost V 3 bases and J 6 bases; bases outside gene matches: 1. The CDR3 loop reads CASSFGTGGNEQFF. CDR3 coding DNA: TGTGCCAGCAGTTTCGGGACAGGGGGCAATGAGCAGTTCTTC.

The chain combines TRBV2 with TRBJ1-3, with D hard to call. The length of the CDR3 is 15 residues. V shed 8 bases and J shed 0 bases, with 14 bases lying between them. CDR1 and CDR2 from the germline V gene are SNHLY and FYNNEI. CDR3 amino acids: CASSILLSSGNTIYF. The CDR3 DNA is TGTGCCAGCTCCATTCTCCTTAGCTCTGGAAACACCATATATTTT. Using reference TRBV2 and TRBJ1-3 for the parts outside the CDR3, the full variable domain is EPEVTQTPSHQVTQMGQEVILRCVPISNHLYFYWYRQILGQKVEFLVSFYNNEISEKSEIFDDQFSVERPDGSNFTLKIRSTKLEDSAMYFCASSILLSSGNTIYFGEGSWLTVV.

This chain links TRBV11-2 with TRBJ2-6; weak D call: TRBD1 (5 bases). V gave up 4 bases and J gave up 2 bases, with 12 bases separating them. From germline, CDR1 is SGHAT and CDR2 FQNNGV. The CDR3 sequence is 16 residues long. CDR3 DNA sequence: TGTGCCAGCAGCTGGGGCTCCCTTGCTGGGGCCAACGTCCTGACTTTC. Translated: CASSWGSLAGANVLTF.

The chain joins TRBV11-2 to TRBJ2-1, with 10 bases identical to TRBD2. Germline V lookup: CDR1 SGHAT, CDR2 FQNNGV. The length of the CDR3 is 15 residues. V was pared by 1 base and J by 5 bases, with 2 bases of the junction left unmatched. CDR3 residues: CASSLVLAGDNEQFF. The CDR3 DNA is TGTGCCAGCAGCTTAGTTCTAGCGGGGGACAATGAGCAGTTCTTC. The variable domain in full, with the rest retrieved from reference TRBV11-2 and TRBJ2-1, is EAGVAQSPRYKIIEKRQSVAFWCNPISGHATLYWYQQILGQGPKLLIQFQNNGVVDDSQLPKDRFSAERLKGVDSTLKIQPAKLEDSAVYLCASSLVLAGDNEQFFGPGTRLTVL.

The chain is built from TRBV27 and TRBJ2-7, with 10 bases identical to TRBD1. This CDR3 region has 15 residues. V shed 5 bases, J shed 5 bases, and the junction held 9 bases outside the gene matches. Germline loops: CDR1 MNHEY, CDR2 SMNVEV (reference sequence). The CDR3 DNA reads as TGTGCCAGCAGTGCCCGGGGACAGGGGACAGACGAGCAGTACTTC. Encoded protein: CASSARGQGTDEQYF.

The chain links TRBV14 to TRBJ1-1, with a possible D match to TRBD1 (6 bases). V lost 4 bases and J lost 1, with 10 bases in between. This CDR3 contains 14 residues. Germline assignment: CDR1 SGHDN and CDR2 FVKESK. As DNA, the CDR3 is TGTGCCAGCAGCCTATTACAGGGGAACACTGAAGCTTTCTTT. Amino acid sequence: CASSLLQGNTEAFF.

The chain employs TRBV28 and TRBJ2-5; 7 bases map to TRBD1. Germline lookup yields CDR1 MDHEN and CDR2 SYDVKM. This CDR3 region has 13 residues. With V trimmed by 6 bases and J by 4 bases, 5 bases remained unmatched. CDR3 loop: CASRSGGRETQYF. CDR3 DNA: TGTGCCAGCAGATCAGGGGGTCGAGAGACCCAGTACTTC.

This clone has only one observation. The J gene is TRBJ2-1, the V gene TRBV9, with 9 bases fitting TRBD2. V dropped 6 bases and J dropped 0; count of bases not matched to a gene: 4. The CDR3 covers 15 residues. Germline assignment: CDR1 SGDLS and CDR2 YYNGEE. The CDR3 region is CASTVSGSSYNEQFF. CDR3 in DNA: TGTGCCAGCACCGTTAGCGGGAGCTCCTACAATGAGCAGTTCTTC.

The V call is TRBV7-2, the J call TRBJ2-7; TRBD1 is a possible D gene (6 bases). The V gene lost 5 bases and the J gene lost 0 bases, with 11 bases spanning the gap. Germline-derived CDR1 and CDR2 are SGHTA and FQGNSA. The CDR3 totals 14 residues. The DNA for the CDR3 is TGTGCCAGCAGCCTCGACAGGAACTCCTACGAGCAGTACTTC. Encoded protein: CASSLDRNSYEQYF.

The chain has TRBV2 and TRBJ1-1; D unclear. This CDR3 spans 13 amino acids. The germline V and J ends were trimmed by 7 bases and 4 bases, with 13 bases remaining between them. Germline-derived CDR1 and CDR2 are SNHLY and FYNNEI. DNA for the CDR3: TGTGCCAGCATGAGAGATCCGGGCACTGAAGCTTTCTTT. Translation: CASMRDPGTEAFF.

This sequence joins TRBV18 and TRBJ1-5; D ambiguous. This CDR3 region has 15 residues. Trimming cost V 0 bases and J 3 bases, with 9 bases left between them. CDR1 and CDR2 from the germline V gene are KGHSH and LQKENI. The CDR3 sequence is CASSPPTGSNQPQHF. DNA of the CDR3: TGTGCCAGCTCACCACCGACTGGGTCCAATCAGCCCCAGCATTTT.

This clone has only a few counts. This rearrangement joins TRBV2 to TRBJ2-7; 11 positions agree with TRBD2. J gave up 0 bases and V 6 bases, and 7 bases lay outside the gene matches. The CDR3 is 16 residues long. Germline V gene sequence: CDR1 SNHLY, CDR2 FYNNEI. CDR3 DNA: TGTGCCAGCAGGCTATTGACTAGCGGGGCCTCCTACGAGCAGTACTTC. Translated, it gives CASRLLTSGASYEQYF. The variable domain in full, completed from reference TRBV2 and TRBJ2-7, reads EPEVTQTPSHQVTQMGQEVILRCVPISNHLYFYWYRQILGQKVEFLVSFYNNEISEKSEIFDDQFSVERPDGSNFTLKIRSTKLEDSAMYFCASRLLTSGASYEQYFGPGTRLTVT.

The CDR3 loop reads CASSLERANEKLFF. Here the CDR3 DNA reads TGTGCCAGCAGCTTAGAGCGGGCTAATGAAAAACTGTTTTTT. This chain connects TRBV7-9 to TRBJ1-4, with D uncertain. Trimming took off 1 base at V and 3 bases at J, with 6 bases between the two ends. The CDR3 is 14 residues long. Per germline, CDR1 SEHNR and CDR2 FQNEAQ (reference sequence).

The V gene is TRBV5-6, the J gene TRBJ2-1; the match to TRBD2 covers 13 bases. Germline trimming cut 4 bases from V and 15 bases from J; bases unmatched to any gene: 13. Germline CDR1 SGHDT, CDR2 YYEEEE. This CDR3 region has 15 residues. The CDR3 protein is CASSTGLAGAPSGFF. The CDR3 bases are TGTGCCAGCAGCACCGGACTAGCGGGAGCCCCAAGCGGGTTCTTC.

The DNA of the CDR3 is TGTGCCAGCAGTGATCCGGGACTAGCGGTTGATACGCAGTATTTT. It codes for CASSDPGLAVDTQYF. V and J are TRBV6-6 and TRBJ2-3; 11 nucleotides match TRBD2. The junction had 7 bases not matched to a gene; V was cut back by 5 bases and J by 6 bases. CDR3 length equals 15 residues. Germline assignment: CDR1 MNHNY and CDR2 SVGAGI (reference sequence).

This chain connects TRBV19 to TRBJ2-2, with a weak D call TRBD2 (7 bases). CDR3 length: 15 residues. Germline CDR1 reads LNHDA; CDR2 reads SQIVND (reference sequence). Trimming stripped 5 bases from V and 4 bases from J, with 14 bases between. The CDR3 here is CASSHVGGGTGELFF. DNA of the CDR3: TGTGCCAGTAGTCATGTAGGGGGGGGCACCGGGGAGCTGTTTTTT.

This clone was detected once. The gene calls are TRBV2 and TRBJ2-2; the match to TRBD1 covers 7 bases. From germline, CDR1 is SNHLY and CDR2 FYNNEI. V shed 7 bases, J shed 6 bases, and the junction held 8 bases outside the gene matches. This CDR3 region has 14 residues. This CDR3 is CASKDRTGAGELFF. The CDR3 bases are TGTGCCAGCAAGGACCGGACAGGCGCCGGGGAGCTGTTTTTT.

The V gene is TRBV29-1, the J gene TRBJ1-1; D remains unclear. This CDR3 has 13 amino acids. Trimming stripped 5 bases from V and 4 bases from J, with 14 bases between. Germline V CDR1 and CDR2: SQVTM, ANQGSEA. The CDR3, as DNA: TGCAGCGTTCAGTGGGTAGGAGGCACTGAAGCTTTCTTT. Translating it yields CSVQWVGGTEAFF. The whole variable domain, filled in from reference TRBV29-1 and TRBJ1-1, reads SAVISQKPSRDICQRGTSLTIQCQVDSQVTMMFWYRQQPGQSLTLIATANQGSEATYESGFVIDKFPISRPNLTFSTLTVSNMSPEDSSIYLCSVQWVGGTEAFFGQGTRLTVV.

V is TRBV27 and J is TRBJ2-1; 9 nucleotides align to TRBD2. Trimming at V came to 0 bases and at J to 3 bases, leaving 3 bases not matched to a gene. Germline CDR1 reads MNHEY; CDR2 reads SMNVEV (reference sequence). The CDR3 is 16 amino acids. The CDR3 reads CASSLSGGRDYNEQFF. CDR3 nucleotides: TGTGCCAGCAGTTTATCTGGCGGGAGGGACTACAATGAGCAGTTCTTC.